What follows are 17 T cell receptor beta chains derived from one specimen sequenced in a study of cytomegalovirus exposure and HLA in healthy donors. Here immunoSEQ multiplex PCR was the method, and the copy in TCRdb shows in-frame clones only, minus some. The sample holds approximately 190,000 clones, roughly 82% seen once. Sequenced sample: PBMCs. These receptors came from a woman aged 25 to 39 in good health and CMV-seropositive.

The chain uses TRBV28 and TRBJ1-2; D gene uncertain. Trimming pared 6 bases from V and 0 bases from J, leaving 8 bases between. The germline gives CDR1 MDHEN, CDR2 SYDVKM. This CDR3 comprises 13 residues. CDR3 DNA: TGTGCCAGCAGAGAGTCTACTAACTATGGCTACACCTTC. It is translated as CASRESTNYGYTF.

V gene TRBV2 combines with J gene TRBJ1-1; D not resolved. The CDR3 loop spans 13 amino acids. Trimming removed 4 bases from V and 11 bases from J, with 17 bases in between. Germline V gives CDR1 SNHLY, CDR2 FYNNEI. CDR3 sequence reads: CASSVTVRSLAFF. The CDR3 DNA is TGTGCCAGCAGTGTGACGGTGAGGTCCCTGGCTTTCTTT.

For this clone: An end of the junction does not agree with germline; a read error may underlie this. The rearrangement joins TRBV30 to TRBJ2-7, with unresolved D. This CDR3 contains 13 residues. The germline V gene has CDR1 GTSNPN and CDR2 SVGIG (reference sequence). The CDR3 sequence is CAWADGVSSEQYF. The CDR3 nucleotides read TGTGCCTGGGCCGACGGAGTCTCCTCCGAGCAGTACTTC. Combining the CDR3 with reference TRBV30 and TRBJ2-7 gives the whole variable domain SQTIHQWPATLVQPVGSPLSLECTVEGTSNPNLYWYRQAAGRGLQLLFYSVGIGQISSEVPQNLSASRPQDRQFILSSKKLLLSDSGFYLCAWADGVSSEQYFGPGTRLTVT.

As DNA, the CDR3 is TGTGCCAGCACCGGAGGGACGGATAGCAATCAGCCCCAGCATTTT. It codes for CASTGGTDSNQPQHF. J is TRBJ1-5 and V is TRBV6-1; maybe TRBD1 (5 bases). This CDR3 region has 15 residues. CDR1 is MNHNS, CDR2 SASEGT, per germline. The V and J ends lost 7 bases and 0 bases respectively, with 13 bases between them.

The CDR3 spells CASSLTGDNEQFF. DNA of the CDR3: TGTGCCAGCAGTCTGACAGGCGACAATGAGCAGTTCTTC. The J gene is TRBJ2-1, the V gene TRBV2; D might be TRBD1 (6 bases). This CDR3 comprises 13 residues. CDR1 is SNHLY and CDR2 is FYNNEI in the germline V gene. V was cut by 5 bases and J by 5 bases, with 10 bases left in between.

CDR3 residues: CASSLQQDMNTEAFF. CDR3 sequence (DNA): TGTGCCAGCAGCTTACAACAGGATATGAACACTGAAGCTTTCTTT. This chain uses TRBV5-4 with TRBJ1-1, with a possible D match to TRBD1 (5 bases). The V end lost 2 bases, the J end lost 0 bases, and 11 bases lay between the germline ends. The CDR3 totals 15 residues. CDR1 and CDR2 from the germline V gene are SGHNT and YYREEE (reference sequence).

The chain is built from TRBV5-6 and TRBJ2-7; D possibly corresponds to TRBD1 (6 bases). Deletions cut 0 bases from V and 6 bases from J, with 28 bases between. CDR3 length: 19 residues. CDR1 is SGHDT, CDR2 YYEEEE, per germline. The CDR3 sequence: CASSLDSGIDTGSPSEQYF. In nucleotides, the CDR3 is TGTGCCAGCAGCTTGGATTCGGGAATCGATACAGGGTCTCCCTCCGAGCAGTACTTC.

This clone has only one observation. V usage is TRBV7-2 and J usage is TRBJ2-2; 10 nucleotides align to TRBD2. The germline V gene has CDR1 SGHTA and CDR2 FQGNSA. The length of the CDR3 is 14 residues. J was trimmed by 5 bases and V by 6 bases; bases with no gene match: 3. CDR3 in amino acids: CASRPTSGTGELFF. In DNA, the CDR3 is TGTGCCAGCAGGCCGACTAGCGGGACCGGGGAGCTGTTTTTT.

This CDR3 is CASSQVRGSINQPQHF. In DNA form, the CDR3 reads TGCGCCAGCAGCCAGGTCAGGGGATCCATCAATCAGCCCCAGCATTTT. The genes are TRBV4-1 and TRBJ1-5; possible D gene TRBD1, 6 bases. The CDR3 is 16 amino acids. CDR1 is MGHRA and CDR2 is YSYEKL in the germline V gene. Between the trimmed V and J ends, which lost 3 bases and 3 bases, there was a span of 15 bases.

In DNA, the CDR3 is TGCAGCGGGGGGGATGGAATGGGAGACAAACAGTACTTC. Translation: CSGGDGMGDKQYF. V and J are TRBV29-1 and TRBJ2-7; D might be TRBD2 (6 bases). Looked up from germline, CDR1 is SQVTM and CDR2 is ANQGSEA. The CDR3 covers 13 residues. The V and J ends lost 7 bases and 10 bases respectively, with 23 bases between them.

The J gene is TRBJ2-7, the V gene TRBV4-2; 10 nucleotides match TRBD2. The V gene's germline CDR1 is LGHNA and CDR2 YNFKEQ. With 1 base clipped from V and 5 bases from J, the junction kept 2 bases outside the gene matches. This CDR3 has 14 amino acids. In DNA, the CDR3 is TGTGCCAGCAGCCAAGGGCTAGCGGGAGACGAGCAGTACTTC. Its protein is CASSQGLAGDEQYF.

This chain links TRBV6-6 with TRBJ2-2; 11 positions agree with TRBD2. Looked up from germline, CDR1 is MNHNY and CDR2 is SVGAGI (reference sequence). The ends lost 7 bases at V and 2 bases at J; junction bases unmatched: 6. The CDR3 covers 16 residues. The CDR3, as DNA: TGTGCCAGCACGCCGGGACTAGCGGTAAACACCGGGGAGCTGTTTTTT. It is translated as CASTPGLAVNTGELFF.

The chain is built from TRBV2 and TRBJ2-3; tentative D call: TRBD2 (5 bases). The CDR3 spans 15 residues. Looked up from germline, CDR1 is SNHLY and CDR2 is FYNNEI. Trimming cost V 2 bases and J 1 base, with 10 bases left between them. CDR3 loop: CASSEFGRGTDTQYF. Written as DNA, the CDR3 is TGTGCCAGCAGTGAATTTGGGAGAGGCACAGATACGCAGTATTTT.

This clone is a singleton in its sample. The chain carries TRBV5-1 and TRBJ2-1; 7 bases fit TRBD2. The CDR3 extends over 14 amino acids. Germline V gene data show CDR1 as SGHRS and CDR2 as YFSETQ. Trimming at V came to 3 bases and at J to 5 bases, leaving 5 bases not matched to a gene. The CDR3: CASSSGGLNNEQFF. The DNA of the CDR3 is TGCGCCAGCAGCTCGGGAGGACTAAACAATGAGCAGTTCTTC.

Only a few counts were recorded for this clone. The chain couples TRBV9 to TRBJ1-3; D is perhaps TRBD1 (5 bases). V shed 2 bases and J shed 0 bases, with 9 bases lying between them. The length of the CDR3 is 15 residues. Germline CDR1 is SGDLS and CDR2 is YYNGEE. CDR3 loop: CASSVNQGSGNTIYF. DNA of the CDR3: TGTGCCAGCAGCGTTAACCAGGGCTCTGGAAACACCATATATTTT. Using reference TRBV9 and TRBJ1-3 for the parts outside the CDR3, the full variable domain is DSGVTQTPKHLITATGQRVTLRCSPRSGDLSVYWYQQSLDQGLQFLIQYYNGEERAKGNILERFSAQQFPDLHSELNLSSLELGDSALYFCASSVNQGSGNTIYFGEGSWLTVV.

In this sample, this clone turned up once. The chain has TRBV11-3 and TRBJ2-7; maybe TRBD1 (6 bases). The length of the CDR3 is 14 residues. Germline lookup yields CDR1 SGHNT and CDR2 YENEEA. V lost 3 bases to trimming and J lost 2 bases, with 11 bases between them. The CDR3 coding sequence is TGTGCCAGCAGCTTGGGGACACAGGCCTACGAGCAGTACTTC. Encoded protein: CASSLGTQAYEQYF.

The chain carries TRBV4-1 and TRBJ1-2, with TRBD1 matching 7 bases. V was clipped by 4 bases and J by 4 bases; unmatched bases: 6. The CDR3 contains 14 residues. Germline assignment: CDR1 MGHRA and CDR2 YSYEKL. CDR3 nucleotide sequence: TGCGCCAGCAGCCCCCGGGACAGAGTCTATGGCTACACCTTC. Protein: CASSPRDRVYGYTF.